A single sample gave rise to the 18 T cell receptor beta chains below, sequenced in a study of identical twins. Each CDR3 protein gets one entry after TCRdb re-called the 5' RACE reads with MiXCR. This sample has some 790,000 distinct CDR3 sequences, with roughly 18% found just once. This same sample was also part of a study on T cells expressing NK-cell markers.

The sample was PBMCs. The receptors were sampled from a woman aged 18-30 years in good health.

The chain is built from TRBV20-1 and TRBJ2-3; 8 nucleotides align to TRBD2. The V gene end was trimmed by 6 bases and the J gene end by 4 bases; junction bases not matched to a gene: 9. Germline assignment: CDR1 DFQATT and CDR2 SNEGSKA (reference sequence). This CDR3 has 14 amino acids. The CDR3, as DNA: TGCAGTGCCCTTAACGGGGGGGAGGCAGATACGCAGTATTTT. It specifies CSALNGGEADTQYF.

This rearrangement joins TRBV19 to TRBJ2-6; 13 bases agree with TRBD2. CDR3 size: 19 residues. Per the germline V gene, CDR1 is LNHDA and CDR2 is SQIVND (reference sequence). Losses at the gene ends were 5 bases for V and 0 bases for J; bases not matched to a gene: 7. The CDR3 sequence: CASSVAGTSGVSGANVLTF. The CDR3 nucleotides are TGTGCCAGTAGTGTTGCCGGGACTAGCGGGGTCTCTGGGGCCAACGTCCTGACTTTC.

This chain uses TRBV10-1 with TRBJ2-1; D not certain. The V end was cut by 0 bases, the J end by 4 bases, with 4 bases between. Looked up from germline, CDR1 is WNHNN and CDR2 is SYGVQD (reference sequence). The CDR3 totals 13 residues. This chain's CDR3 is CASSESGYNEQFF. CDR3 in DNA: TGCGCCAGCAGTGAGTCGGGATACAATGAGCAGTTCTTC.

This clonotype was detected once. The V gene is TRBV14, the J gene TRBJ1-1, with D unclear. Trimming removed 1 base at V and 10 bases at J, with 16 bases between. Per the germline V gene, CDR1 is SGHDN and CDR2 is FVKESK. The CDR3 sequence is 14 residues long. The CDR3 is CASSQAHGYGRAFF. CDR3 in DNA: TGTGCCAGCAGCCAAGCACATGGTTACGGTCGAGCTTTCTTT.

The V gene is TRBV3-1, the J gene TRBJ2-1; 12 bases match TRBD2. The germline CDR1 and CDR2 sequences are LGHDT and YNNKEL (reference sequence). V lost 2 bases and J lost 7; bases outside the gene matches: 3. This CDR3 is built from 15 residues. The CDR3 nucleotides are TGTGCCAGCAGCCAACGACTAGCGGGAGAAAATGAGCAGTTCTTC. It specifies CASSQRLAGENEQFF.

CDR3 DNA: TGCAGTGCGGGGGAGAAGCGGTCTAGCACAGATACGCAGTATTTT. Translation gives CSAGEKRSSTDTQYF. This chain uses TRBV20-1 with TRBJ2-3; D may correspond to TRBD1 or TRBD2 (5 bases each). The length of the CDR3 is 15 residues. V lost 6 bases to trimming and J lost 0 bases, with 16 bases between them. Germline V gene lookup returns CDR1 DFQATT and CDR2 SNEGSKA (reference sequence).

The rearrangement joins TRBV5-1 to TRBJ2-7; D is unclear. The CDR3 consists of 14 residues. The germline V gene has CDR1 SGHRS and CDR2 YFSETQ. Deletions cut 0 bases from V and 7 bases from J, with 14 bases between. The CDR3 loop is CASSLALQNLEQYF. In DNA, the CDR3 is TGCGCCAGCAGCTTGGCCCTTCAGAATTTAGAGCAGTACTTC. The full variable domain, with the rest looked up from reference TRBV5-1 and TRBJ2-7, is KAGVTQTPRYLIKTRGQQVTLSCSPISGHRSVSWYQQTPGQGLQFLFEYFSETQRNKGNFPGRFSGRQFSNSRSEMNVSTLELGDSALYLCASSLALQNLEQYFGPGTRLTVT.

This sequence joins TRBV20-1 and TRBJ2-7, with D possibly being TRBD2 (5 bases). Trimming cost V 5 bases and J 1 base, with 12 bases left between them. The CDR3 runs to 13 residues. Germline V gene data show CDR1 as DFQATT and CDR2 as SNEGSKA (reference sequence). CDR3 nucleotides: TGCAGTGCTGGTTTCGGGGATTCCTACGAGCAGTACTTC. This gives the protein CSAGFGDSYEQYF.

This clonotype was seen once. For the CDR3, the DNA is TGTGCCCTGGGAACTAGTACCACCTACAATGAGCAGTTCTTC. Its protein product is CALGTSTTYNEQFF. V usage is TRBV10-3 and J usage is TRBJ2-1; a weak D match, TRBD2 (5 bases). This CDR3 contains 14 residues. Germline CDR1 ENHRY, CDR2 SYGVKD. The V end lost 11 bases, the J end lost 2 bases, and 16 bases lay between the germline ends.

This clonotype showed up just a few times. The chain combines TRBV20-1 with TRBJ2-1; weak D call: TRBD2 (6 bases). The CDR3 is 12 residues long. The germline V and J ends were trimmed by 6 bases and 10 bases, with 16 bases remaining between them. The germline V gene has CDR1 DFQATT and CDR2 SNEGSKA (reference sequence). DNA of the CDR3: TGCAGTGCGCCGACTAGAACTTGGGAGCAGTTCTTC. This gives the protein CSAPTRTWEQFF.

In this sample, this clonotype turned up many times. The chain combines TRBV27 with TRBJ2-1; TRBD2 agrees at 8 bases. J was trimmed by 2 bases and V by 4 bases; bases with no gene match: 4. Germline V gene sequence: CDR1 MNHEY, CDR2 SMNVEV (reference sequence). The CDR3 loop spans 15 amino acids. The CDR3 protein is CASSSGLGPYNEQFF. In nucleotides, the CDR3 is TGTGCCAGCAGTTCGGGACTAGGCCCCTACAATGAGCAGTTCTTC.

The CDR3 region has the DNA TGTGCCAGCAGTCCCCGGACAGGAGGTGGCGGGGAGCTGTTTTTT. Residues: CASSPRTGGGGELFF. This chain joins TRBV12-3 or TRBV12-4 and TRBJ2-2, with 7 bases aligning to TRBD1. This CDR3 spans 15 amino acids. The V segment lost 5 bases and the J segment 7 bases; nucleotides outside the gene matches: 10.

This clonotype was found a few times. The chain links TRBV12-3 or TRBV12-4 to TRBJ1-2, with D hard to call. Trimming left V 3 bases short and J 7 bases short, with 9 bases between. The length of the CDR3 is 12 residues. The CDR3, as DNA: TGTGCCAGCAGTTTTTCGGGTCGTGGCTACACCTTC. Its translation is CASSFSGRGYTF.

A note on this clonotype: The conserved phenylalanine or tryptophan is not found at the CDR3 terminus, so this likely reflects a read error. This CDR3 is CASRLDKRGELFS. CDR3 DNA sequence: TGCGCCAGCAGGTTGGACAAGAGGGGGGAGCTGTTTTCT. V is TRBV10-1 and J is TRBJ2-2; D might be TRBD1 (5 bases). Germline V gene data show CDR1 as WNHNN and CDR2 as SYGVQD (reference sequence). The CDR3 sequence is 13 residues long. The germline V and J ends were trimmed by 6 bases and 8 bases, with 13 bases remaining between them.

V gene TRBV20-1 combines with J gene TRBJ2-1; D perhaps matches TRBD1 (6 bases). Trimming stripped 6 bases from V and 4 bases from J, with 7 bases between. The CDR3 spans 11 residues. Germline CDR1 DFQATT, CDR2 SNEGSKA (reference sequence). CDR3 nucleotides: TGCAGTGCGGACAGTTACAATGAGCAGTTCTTC. It translates to CSADSYNEQFF.

This clonotype was picked up a small number of times. The chain employs TRBV20-1 and TRBJ2-1; maybe TRBD2 (6 bases). CDR3 length equals 14 residues. CDR1 and CDR2 (germline): DFQATT, SNEGSKA (reference sequence). CDR3: CSAAKTSPSDEQFF. The CDR3 coding sequence is TGCAGCGCCGCTAAGACTAGTCCATCAGACGAGCAGTTCTTC.

The chain joins TRBV2 to TRBJ2-5, with 12 bases lining up with TRBD2. This CDR3 is 15 amino acids long. Germline CDR1 and CDR2: SNHLY and FYNNEI. The J segment lost 5 bases and the V segment lost 6 bases, leaving 7 bases of the junction unmatched. The CDR3 nucleotides read TGTGCCAGCAGCGACCGGACTAGCGGGAAGGAGACCCAGTACTTC. It is translated as CASSDRTSGKETQYF.

This clonotype was found a few times. The chain combines TRBV20-1 with TRBJ1-1; unclear D gene. The CDR3 is made up of 12 amino acids. Looked up from germline, CDR1 is DFQATT and CDR2 is SNEGSKA (reference sequence). V gave up 4 bases and J gave up 6 bases, with 12 bases separating them. CDR3 protein: CSATSESPEAFF. CDR3 DNA: TGCAGTGCTACCTCGGAGTCGCCTGAAGCTTTCTTT.